One and the same sample provided the 8 T cell receptor beta chains below, sequenced in a study of T-cell memory formation after mild COVID-19. TCRdb ran MiXCR on the 5' RACE reads and lists one entry per CDR3 protein. The table shows fewer than 90,000 distinct CDR3 sequences, with approximately 13% occurring only once. Specimen: PBMCs or a T cell subset sorted from them (not recorded which). These receptors were collected from an adult woman who had mild COVID-19 (a few samples of this study predate the infection). Cell type and time point are not known.

This clonotype was recorded a few times. The chain is built from TRBV7-3 and TRBJ1-1, with 9 bases lining up with TRBD1. The CDR3 runs 13 residues. CDR1 is SGHTA and CDR2 is FQGTGA in the germline V gene. V was pared by 4 bases and J by 5 bases, with 2 bases of the junction left unmatched. CDR3 amino acids: CASSSQGATEAFF. The DNA for the CDR3 is TGTGCCAGCAGCTCACAGGGGGCGACTGAAGCTTTCTTT.

The rearrangement joins TRBV7-6 to TRBJ2-7, with a weak D call TRBD2 (7 bases). This CDR3 is 17 amino acids long. Germline V gene data show CDR1 as SGHVS and CDR2 as FNYEAQ. Trimming left V 6 bases short and J 3 bases short, with 24 bases between. The CDR3 nucleotides read TGTGCCAGCAGTCCTCGGGGGGCGGGATCCCCATTCTACGAGCAGTACTTC. The encoded protein is CASSPRGAGSPFYEQYF. Full variable domain (remainder filled in from reference TRBV7-6 and TRBJ2-7): GAGVSQSPRYKVTKRGQDVALRCDPISGHVSLYWYRQALGQGPEFLTYFNYEAQQDKSGLPNDRFSAERPEGSISTLTIQRTEQRDSAMYRCASSPRGAGSPFYEQYFGPGTRLTVT.

The V call is TRBV9, the J call TRBJ2-1, with 8 nucleotides matching TRBD1. In germline, CDR1 is SGDLS, CDR2 YYNGEE. V lost 0 bases, J lost 8 bases, and 4 bases stayed unmatched. This CDR3 spans 14 amino acids. CDR3 protein: CASSVGTGSDEQFF. DNA for the CDR3: TGTGCCAGCAGCGTAGGGACAGGGAGCGATGAGCAGTTCTTC.

The chain uses TRBV29-1 and TRBJ2-1; D remains ambiguous. CDR3 size: 11 residues. Germline V lookup: CDR1 SQVTM, CDR2 ANQGSEA. The V end was cut by 3 bases, the J end by 4 bases, with 4 bases between. CDR3 nucleotide sequence: TGCAGCGTTGACGGGTACAATGAGCAGTTCTTC. This codes for CSVDGYNEQFF.

This clonotype was recorded a few times. This chain links TRBV20-1 with TRBJ2-6; TRBD2 might be the D (5 bases). The V gene lost 6 bases and the J gene lost 1 base, with 22 bases spanning the gap. Germline CDR1 and CDR2: DFQATT and SNEGSKA (reference sequence). This CDR3 region has 18 residues. Here the CDR3 reads CSARAGPHGSSGANVLTF. The CDR3 DNA reads as TGCAGTGCGAGGGCGGGCCCACACGGGTCATCTGGGGCCAACGTCCTGACTTTC.

This sequence joins TRBV11-2 and TRBJ2-1; 11 bases fit TRBD2. The V segment lost 1 base and the J segment 14 bases; nucleotides outside the gene matches: 10. The germline gives CDR1 SGHAT, CDR2 FQNNGV. The CDR3 loop spans 15 amino acids. The DNA for the CDR3 is TGTGCCAGCAGCTTAGTGTTTAGCGGGAGGGTAGGGGAGTTCTTC. This gives the protein CASSLVFSGRVGEFF.

CDR3 residues: CASRPGQALEAFF. The CDR3 DNA reads TGCGCCAGCAGACCTGGTCAGGCTCTTGAAGCTTTCTTT. The chain uses TRBV5-1 and TRBJ1-1; D is unclear. The CDR3 is 13 amino acids. Germline lookup yields CDR1 SGHRS and CDR2 YFSETQ. V was trimmed by 5 bases and J by 7 bases, leaving 15 bases between them.

This clonotype has a handful of counts. V gene TRBV27 combines with J gene TRBJ2-7; 7 bases line up with TRBD2. CDR1 and CDR2 from the germline V gene are MNHEY and SMNVEV (reference sequence). CDR3 length equals 16 residues. V lost 3 bases, J lost 0 bases, and 8 bases stayed unmatched. The CDR3 DNA follows: TGTGCCAGCAGTTTCAGCGGGACCGTTAGCTCCTACGAGCAGTACTTC. It is translated as CASSFSGTVSSYEQYF.